These 6 T cell receptor beta chains were sequenced from one sample in a study of shared clonotypes between healthy human individuals. TCRdb keeps only in-frame clones here, not all; method: immunoSEQ multiplex PCR. Among under 200,000 clones, approximately 95% were seen once, and the ten largest hold roughly 0.07%. Sequencing used naive CD4+ T cells sorted from blood. Specified subset: CD45RA+ positively selected. Receptors originate from a woman aged 30 to 39 in good health.

This chain connects TRBV4-2 to TRBJ1-5, with D possibly TRBD1 on 5 matching bases. Germline CDR1 and CDR2: LGHNA and YNFKEQ. Trimming pared 1 base from V and 5 bases from J, leaving 15 bases between. The CDR3 covers 16 residues. The CDR3 DNA reads as TGTGCCAGCAGCCAAGGGGCCAGGGAATCAGATCAGCCCCAGCATTTT. Translation gives CASSQGARESDQPQHF.

The chain employs TRBV10-2 and TRBJ1-5; no definite D call. This CDR3 has 16 residues. V gave up 5 bases and J gave up 0 bases, with 14 bases separating them. Germline CDR1 WSHSY, CDR2 SAAADI. The CDR3 loop reads CASSLVTPDSNQPQHF. CDR3 nucleotides: TGCGCCAGCAGTTTAGTAACACCCGATAGCAATCAGCCCCAGCATTTT.

The chain recombines TRBV2 with TRBJ2-3; 10 bases are a match to TRBD2. The CDR3 totals 15 residues. The germline V gene has CDR1 SNHLY and CDR2 FYNNEI. The V segment lost 3 bases and the J segment 6 bases; nucleotides outside the gene matches: 6. The CDR3 spells CASSDSGRARDTQYF. As DNA, the CDR3 is TGTGCCAGCAGTGACAGCGGGAGGGCCAGGGATACGCAGTATTTT.

The rearrangement links TRBV11-2 to TRBJ2-7; D is unclear. The germline V gene has CDR1 SGHAT and CDR2 FQNNGV. Trimming shortened V by 1 base and J by 3 bases, and 10 bases separated the two germline ends. The CDR3 runs 14 residues. CDR3 DNA: TGTGCCAGCAGCTTAGCGCTTCCCGGCTACGAGCAGTACTTC. This gives the protein CASSLALPGYEQYF.

The genes are TRBV28 and TRBJ2-6, with D perhaps matching TRBD2 (7 bases). Germline values: CDR1 MDHEN, CDR2 SYDVKM. The CDR3 totals 18 residues. Trimming took off 3 bases at V and 0 bases at J, with 15 bases between the two ends. In DNA, the CDR3 is TGTGCCAGCAGTTTGGCGGGGGACAAAAGCTCTGGGGCCAACGTCCTGACTTTC. It is translated as CASSLAGDKSSGANVLTF.

The V gene is TRBV28, the J gene TRBJ2-5; TRBD1 is a possible D gene (5 bases). Gene TRBJ2-7 matches the end of the DNA better, so the J call may be wrong. The CDR3 runs to 14 residues. Germline V gene lookup returns CDR1 MDHEN and CDR2 SYDVKM. CDR3 in amino acids: CASTRTLVPYEQYF. Written as DNA, the CDR3 is TGTGCCAGCACCCGGACACTCGTCCCCTACGAGCAGTACTTC.